This T cell receptor (beta chain) was found in a study of blood T cell repertoires in COVID-19. Looking at the study overall: COVID-19 samples collected from the United States, Italy and Spain covered acute and convalescent phases. Sources were T cells, B-cell-depleted T cells, or PBMCs; the material itself was cDNA or gDNA.

CDR1 SEHNR and CDR2 FQNEAQ come from the germline V gene (reference sequence). V lost 3 bases, J lost 2 bases, and 14 bases lay in between. The CDR3 length is 16 residues. As processed by the authors: Amplified reference gene primers provided the basis for estimating nucleated cell counts. Assay used: immunoSEQ multiplex PCR; TCRdb lists only in-frame clones, some missing. V and J calls and clone size follow that table, whereas D and trimming were derived from the DNA. The table lists 45,000 to 65,000 clones, roughly 81% of them singletons. The receptor was isolated from a woman aged 60 to 75 with acute or convalescent COVID-19. Sequenced sample: peripheral blood. This chain connects TRBV7-9 to TRBJ1-3; D remains ambiguous. The CDR3 DNA reads as TGTGCCAGCAGCTTGAGTGCGAGGGTGGCTGGAAACACCATATATTTT. This gives the protein CASSLSARVAGNTIYF.